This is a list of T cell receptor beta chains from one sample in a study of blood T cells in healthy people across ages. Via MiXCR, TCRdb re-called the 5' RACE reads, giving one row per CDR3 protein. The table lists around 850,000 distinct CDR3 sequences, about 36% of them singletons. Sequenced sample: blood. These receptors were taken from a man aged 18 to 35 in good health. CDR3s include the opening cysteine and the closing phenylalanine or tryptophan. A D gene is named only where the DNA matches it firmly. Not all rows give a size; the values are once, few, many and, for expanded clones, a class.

CDR3: CSASSTNQETQYF
DNA: TGCAGTGCTAGTTCGACCAACCAAGAGACCCAGTACTTC
size: .
length: 13
D: .
V: TRBV20-1
J: TRBJ2-5

CDR3: CASSRPGTGNYEQYF
DNA: TGTGCCAGCAGTCGACCCGGGACGGGCAACTACGAGCAGTACTTC
size: few
length: 15
D: .
V: TRBV6-2/TRBV6-3
J: TRBJ2-7

CDR3: CASSSPPGLARNIQYF
DNA: TGTGCCAGCAGCAGCCCTCCGGGACTAGCGAGAAACATTCAGTACTTC
size: .
length: 16
D: .
V: TRBV21-1
J: TRBJ2-4

CDR3: CSARDQGPSFYNEQYF
DNA: TGCAGTGCTAGAGATCAAGGTCCCTCCTTCTACAATGAGCAGTACTTC
size: .
length: 16
D: .
V: TRBV20-1
J: TRBJ2-5

CDR3: CASSEGTAFSYEQYF
DNA: TGCGCCAGCAGCGAAGGGACAGCATTTTCCTACGAGCAGTACTTC
size: few
length: 15
D: TRBD1
V: TRBV5-1
J: TRBJ2-7

CDR3: CASTQDNSGNTIYF
DNA: TGTGCCAGTACCCAGGACAACTCTGGAAACACCATATATTTT
size: .
length: 14
D: .
V: TRBV2
J: TRBJ1-3

CDR3: CSARVGGETQYF
DNA: TGCAGTGCTAGAGTCGGAGGGGAGACCCAGTACTTC
size: few
length: 12
D: .
V: TRBV20-1
J: TRBJ2-5

CDR3: CASSLRTGIQETQYF
DNA: TGTGCCAGCAGCCTCCGGACAGGCATCCAAGAGACCCAGTACTTC
size: .
length: 15
D: TRBD1
V: TRBV7-9
J: TRBJ2-5

CDR3: CSARDGSNQPQHF
DNA: TGCAGTGCTCGCGACGGTAGCAATCAGCCCCAGCATTTT
size: .
length: 13
D: .
V: TRBV20-1
J: TRBJ1-5

CDR3: CASSQRGNYGYTF
DNA: TGTGCCAGCAGCCAGCGGGGGAACTATGGCTACACCTTC
size: .
length: 13
D: .
V: TRBV16
J: TRBJ1-2

CDR3: CASSLVASNGYTF
DNA: TGTGCCAGCAGCCTGGTCGCTTCCAATGGCTACACCTTC
size: .
length: 13
D: .
V: TRBV5-6
J: TRBJ1-2

CDR3: CASRWAGYNEQFF
DNA: TGTGCCAGCAGATGGGCGGGGTACAATGAGCAGTTCTTC
size: few
length: 13
D: .
V: TRBV6-1
J: TRBJ2-1

CDR3: CASSPNGGDHTEAFF
DNA: TGTGCCAGCAGCCCAAATGGGGGAGACCACACTGAAGCTTTCTTT
size: .
length: 15
D: .
V: TRBV7-3
J: TRBJ1-1

CDR3: CASSYSSIYPGEKLFF
DNA: TGTGCCAGCAGTTATTCCTCGATTTACCCGGGTGAAAAACTGTTTTTT
size: .
length: 16
D: .
V: TRBV6-5
J: TRBJ1-4

CDR3: CATSDLDRGNEQFF
DNA: TGTGCCACCAGTGACTTGGACAGGGGCAATGAGCAGTTCTTC
size: .
length: 14
D: TRBD1
V: TRBV24-1
J: TRBJ2-1

CDR3: CASSLDVWLSNTQYF
DNA: TGCGCCAGCAGCTTGGATGTGTGGCTCTCAAATACGCAGTATTTT
size: few
length: 15
D: .
V: TRBV5-1
J: TRBJ2-3

CDR3: CASSLGRDFLNTEAFF
DNA: TGTGCCAGCAGCTTAGGTCGGGACTTTCTGAACACTGAAGCTTTCTTT
size: .
length: 16
D: .
V: TRBV7-2
J: TRBJ1-1

CDR3: CASSEAGDSNQPQHF
DNA: TGTGCCAGCAGTGAGGCAGGGGATAGCAATCAGCCCCAGCATTTT
size: .
length: 15
D: .
V: TRBV2
J: TRBJ1-5

CDR3: CASSDLLSGGRFSTDTQYF
DNA: TGCGCCAGCAGCGACCTACTAAGCGGGGGGCGTTTCAGCACAGATACGCAGTATTTT
size: .
length: 19
D: TRBD2
V: TRBV5-1
J: TRBJ2-3

CDR3: CASSFQDTQYF
DNA: TGTGCCAGCAGTTTTCAAGATACGCAGTATTTT
size: many
length: 11
D: .
V: TRBV28
J: TRBJ2-3

CDR3: CASSLGQGAGQPQHF
DNA: TGTGCCAGCAGTTTGGGACAGGGGGCCGGTCAGCCCCAGCATTTT
size: many
length: 15
D: TRBD1
V: TRBV12-3/TRBV12-4
J: TRBJ1-5

CDR3: CASSESIRGYNEQYF
DNA: TGTGCCAGCAGTGAATCTATCAGGGGCTACAATGAGCAGTACTTC
size: .
length: 15
D: .
V: TRBV25-1
J: TRBJ2-7

CDR3: CASRSDDNQPQHF
DNA: TGCGCCAGCAGGTCGGACGATAATCAGCCCCAGCATTTT
size: few
length: 13
D: .
V: TRBV5-1
J: TRBJ1-5

CDR3: CASSVESGTTPTDTQYF
DNA: TGTGCCAGCAGCGTAGAAAGCGGGACAACCCCCACAGATACGCAGTATTTT
size: few
length: 17
D: .
V: TRBV9
J: TRBJ2-3

CDR3: CASSLSKRAVSRSFEAFF
DNA: TGTGCCAGCAGTTTATCGAAGCGGGCAGTGTCCAGGAGTTTTGAAGCTTTCTTT
size: .
length: 18
D: .
V: TRBV27
J: TRBJ1-1

CDR3: CATSRGGGQGYTDTQYF
DNA: TGTGCCACCAGCAGAGGGGGGGGACAGGGGTACACAGATACGCAGTATTTT
size: .
length: 17
D: TRBD1
V: TRBV15
J: TRBJ2-3

CDR3: CASGESRISPNYGYTF
DNA: TGTGCCAGCGGAGAGTCTCGAATTTCTCCTAACTATGGCTACACCTTC
size: .
length: 16
D: .
V: TRBV6-5
J: TRBJ1-2

CDR3: CASSQFGQPQHF
DNA: TGTGCCAGCAGCCAATTTGGCCAGCCCCAGCATTTT
size: .
length: 12
D: .
V: TRBV7-2
J: TRBJ1-5

CDR3: CASSLQDPTPNSPLHF
DNA: TGTGCCAGCAGTTTACAGGACCCAACACCCAATTCACCCCTCCACTTT
size: .
length: 16
D: .
V: TRBV27
J: TRBJ1-6

CDR3: CASSQDRGRGNQPQHF
DNA: TGCGCCAGCAGCCAAGATCGAGGACGGGGCAATCAGCCCCAGCATTTT
size: few
length: 16
D: .
V: TRBV4-1
J: TRBJ1-5

CDR3: CSARPELLNTEAFF
DNA: TGCAGTGCTAGGCCGGAACTTCTGAACACTGAAGCTTTCTTT
size: .
length: 14
D: .
V: TRBV20-1
J: TRBJ1-1

CDR3: CASSFGYEGSYTF
DNA: TGTGCCAGCAGTTTTGGCTACGAGGGGTCCTACACCTTC
size: .
length: 13
D: .
V: TRBV12-3/TRBV12-4
J: TRBJ1-2

CDR3: CASSLDTVPDTEAFF
DNA: TGTGCCAGCAGCTTAGATACGGTTCCGGACACTGAAGCTTTCTTT
size: .
length: 15
D: .
V: TRBV7-9
J: TRBJ1-1

CDR3: CASSQLPVNQPQHF
DNA: TGTGCCAGCAGCCAACTTCCCGTAAATCAGCCCCAGCATTTT
size: .
length: 14
D: .
V: TRBV3-1
J: TRBJ1-5

CDR3: CASSSPTLDSWGTQYF
DNA: TGTGCCAGCAGCTCGCCGACCTTAGACAGTTGGGGGACCCAGTACTTC
size: few
length: 16
D: .
V: TRBV7-2
J: TRBJ2-5

CDR3: CASSWGGQQETQYF
DNA: TGCGCCAGCAGTTGGGGCGGACAGCAAGAGACCCAGTACTTC
size: few
length: 14
D: .
V: TRBV5-1
J: TRBJ2-5

CDR3: CASSKGEGGTICSPPHF
DNA: TGTGCCAGCAGCAAAGGGGAAGGGGGAACGATTTGTTCACCCCCCCACTTT
size: once
length: 17
D: .
V: TRBV21-1
J: TRBJ1-6

CDR3: CASSSGLARTDTQYF
DNA: TGTGCCAGCAGCTCGGGACTAGCGCGGACAGATACGCAGTATTTT
size: .
length: 15
D: TRBD2
V: TRBV7-9
J: TRBJ2-3

CDR3: CASSDRDRGSHEQYF
DNA: TGCGCCAGCAGCGACCGGGACAGGGGAAGTCACGAGCAGTACTTC
size: many
length: 15
D: TRBD1
V: TRBV5-1
J: TRBJ2-7

CDR3: CASSYGNSGEQYF
DNA: TGTGCCAGCAGTTACGGGAATAGCGGCGAGCAGTACTTC
size: few
length: 13
D: .
V: TRBV6-6
J: TRBJ2-7

CDR3: CASSLGTGGGEPQHF
DNA: TGTGCCAGCAGTTTAGGGACAGGGGGAGGTGAGCCCCAGCATTTT
size: .
length: 15
D: TRBD1
V: TRBV12-3/TRBV12-4
J: TRBJ1-5

CDR3: CAWSASGNTEAFF
DNA: TGTGCCTGGAGCGCCAGCGGGAACACTGAAGCTTTCTTT
size: .
length: 13
D: .
V: TRBV30
J: TRBJ1-1

CDR3: CSARGGGDRGATNEKLFF
DNA: TGCAGTGCTAGAGGGGGAGGGGATAGGGGGGCAACTAATGAAAAACTGTTTTTT
size: few
length: 18
D: .
V: TRBV20-1
J: TRBJ1-4

CDR3: CASSQTGTVYNEQFF
DNA: TGTGCCAGCAGCCAAACCGGGACAGTTTACAATGAGCAGTTCTTC
size: many
length: 15
D: TRBD1
V: TRBV4-2
J: TRBJ2-1

CDR3: CASSDGISSTDTQYF
DNA: TGTGCCAGCAGTGACGGGATCTCTAGCACAGATACGCAGTATTTT
size: .
length: 15
D: .
V: TRBV2
J: TRBJ2-3

CDR3: CASSINGGYNEQFF
DNA: TGTGCCAGTAGTATTAACGGGGGGTACAATGAGCAGTTCTTC
size: .
length: 14
D: TRBD2
V: TRBV19
J: TRBJ2-1

CDR3: CSVEAAGANVLTF
DNA: TGCAGCGTTGAAGCGGCTGGGGCCAACGTCCTGACTTTC
size: few
length: 13
D: .
V: TRBV29-1
J: TRBJ2-6

CDR3: CASSRGLPTQYF
DNA: TGTGCCAGCAGCCGTGGACTGCCGACCCAGTACTTC
size: many
length: 12
D: .
V: TRBV12-3/TRBV12-4
J: TRBJ2-5

CDR3: CATSRDGQGNQPQHF
DNA: TGTGCCACCAGCAGAGATGGGCAGGGTAATCAGCCCCAGCATTTT
size: .
length: 15
D: .
V: TRBV15
J: TRBJ1-5

CDR3: CASSEVSLSYEQYF
DNA: TGTGCCAGCAGTGAAGTGTCCTTATCGTACGAGCAGTACTTC
size: .
length: 14
D: .
V: TRBV6-1
J: TRBJ2-7

CDR3: CASNIDRDNEQFF
DNA: TGTGCCAGCAACATAGACCGGGACAATGAGCAGTTCTTC
size: .
length: 13
D: .
V: TRBV7-8
J: TRBJ2-1

CDR3: CASTTSGGSSYNEQYF
DNA: TGTGCCAGCACGACTAGCGGGGGGAGCTCCTACAATGAGCAGTACTTC
size: few
length: 16
D: TRBD2
V: TRBV12-3/TRBV12-4
J: TRBJ2-7

CDR3: CASSQETAGAYYEQYF
DNA: TGTGCCAGCAGCCAAGAAACGGCGGGAGCTTATTACGAGCAGTACTTC
size: .
length: 16
D: TRBD2
V: TRBV4-2
J: TRBJ2-7

CDR3: CASSSGAGGYSYEQYF
DNA: TGTGCCAGCAGTTCCGGGGCGGGGGGGTACTCCTACGAGCAGTACTTC
size: many
length: 16
D: TRBD2
V: TRBV12-3/TRBV12-4
J: TRBJ2-7

CDR3: CSARDATGYGYTF
DNA: TGCAGTGCTAGAGATGCCACCGGGTATGGCTACACCTTC
size: .
length: 13
D: .
V: TRBV20-1
J: TRBJ1-2

CDR3: CASSPVDGVILKETQYF
DNA: TGTGCCAGCAGTCCGGTGGATGGGGTAATACTTAAAGAGACCCAGTACTTC
size: .
length: 17
D: .
V: TRBV28
J: TRBJ2-5

CDR3: CASSWSLTGGGTYEQYF
DNA: TGTGCCAGCAGTTGGTCCCTAACAGGGGGAGGCACCTACGAGCAGTACTTC
size: .
length: 17
D: TRBD1
V: TRBV6-2/TRBV6-3
J: TRBJ2-7

CDR3: CASSEKTMVYNEQFF
DNA: TGTGCCAGCAGTGAGAAGACTATGGTCTACAATGAGCAGTTCTTC
size: few
length: 15
D: .
V: TRBV2
J: TRBJ2-1

CDR3: CASSQTSGGLSSTDTQYF
DNA: TGTGCCAGCAGCCAAACCAGCGGGGGTCTATCTAGCACAGATACGCAGTATTTT
size: .
length: 18
D: TRBD2
V: TRBV3-1
J: TRBJ2-3

CDR3: CASRRGGVNEQFF
DNA: TGTGCCAGCAGGAGGGGGGGAGTCAATGAGCAGTTCTTC
size: .
length: 13
D: .
V: TRBV12-3/TRBV12-4
J: TRBJ2-1